This is a list of T cell receptor beta chains from one sample in a study of beta chain features in type 1 diabetes. Method: immunoSEQ multiplex PCR; TCRdb's copy keeps in-frame clones and lacks some. The repertoire holds hundreds of thousands of clones, with 15% to 20% as singletons. The sequenced sample was naive CD4+ T cells from blood. These receptors originate from a woman younger than 30 in good health. Each CDR3 is given with its conserved first and last residue. Each record gives: D gene, clone size, J gene, V gene, CDR3 DNA, CDR3 protein. The D gene is left open where the match is weak. Clone size is stated in some rows and not others, as once, few, many or a class when expanded.

TRBD1,few,TRBJ1-5,TRBV28,TGTGCCAGCAGTGACAGGGGGAGGCAGCCCCAGCATTTT,CASSDRGRQPQHF
.,few,TRBJ2-1,TRBV6-5,TGTGCCAGCAGTTACGGAGGGACAGTCTACAATGAGCAGTTCTTC,CASSYGGTVYNEQFF
.,.,TRBJ2-7,TRBV5-1,TGCGCCAGCAGTTTTGACAGGAGATTCTACGAGCAGTACTTC,CASSFDRRFYEQYF
.,.,TRBJ1-4,TRBV6-6,TGTGCCAGCAGTTATGGCAGGTTAGGTCAAAAACTGTTTTTT,CASSYGRLGQKLFF
.,few,TRBJ2-5,TRBV15,TGTGCCACCAGCAGAGATTACGGCGGGACGGAGACCCAGTACTTC,CATSRDYGGTETQYF
.,few,TRBJ1-1,TRBV2,TGTGCCAGCAGTGTAGCCGCAGGGCGATACACTGAAGCTTTCTTT,CASSVAAGRYTEAFF
.,few,TRBJ2-3,TRBV7-9,TGTGCCAGCAGCTCACAGGGCACAGATACGCAGTATTTT,CASSSQGTDTQYF
TRBD1,.,TRBJ1-2,TRBV29-1,TGCAGCGTTGCACAGGGGAATTTGGGCTATGGCTACACCTTC,CSVAQGNLGYGYTF
TRBD2,few,TRBJ2-1,TRBV7-9,TGTGCCAGCAGCTATCTAGCGGGAGTCGACAATGAGCAGTTCTTC,CASSYLAGVDNEQFF
.,few,TRBJ2-7,TRBV6-1,TGTGCCAGCAGGACCGGGGACTCCTCCTTCTACGAGCAGTACTTC,CASRTGDSSFYEQYF
.,.,TRBJ2-5,TRBV18,TGTGCCAGCTCCTTCGACCAAGAGACCCAGTACTTC,CASSFDQETQYF
.,.,TRBJ1-5,TRBV25-1,TGTGCCAGCAGTTCCTCGGGGGGCGGTCAGCCCCAGCATTTT,CASSSSGGGQPQHF
.,.,TRBJ2-1,TRBV6-6,TGTGCCAGCAGGGTTGGACAGCAAGCCTACAATGAGCAGTTCTTC,CASRVGQQAYNEQFF
.,few,TRBJ1-2,TRBV7-2,TGTGCCAGCAGCTTAGCGCTGTTCTATGGCTACACCTTC,CASSLALFYGYTF
TRBD1,.,TRBJ2-7,TRBV2,TGTGCCAGCAACGCCGGACAGGGGGGCTACGAGCAGTACTTC,CASNAGQGGYEQYF
.,few,TRBJ2-3,TRBV2,TGTGCCAGCAGTGTCTTAGGGGCGCCAGATACGCAGTATTTT,CASSVLGAPDTQYF
.,few,TRBJ1-2,TRBV6-6,TGTGCCAGCAGTTTACCGGGGAACTATGGCTACACCTTC,CASSLPGNYGYTF
.,.,TRBJ2-5,TRBV5-4,TGTGCCAGCAGCTTGGTATCATTGGGCCAAGAGACCCAGTACTTC,CASSLVSLGQETQYF
.,.,TRBJ2-2,TRBV7-9,TGTGCCAGCAGCCTAGGTGGGGCGTCGAACACCGGGGAGCTGTTTTTT,CASSLGGASNTGELFF
TRBD1,.,TRBJ2-2,TRBV6-6,TGTGCCAGCAGTTACGTCGGGACAGGGAACACCGGGGAGCTGTTTTTT,CASSYVGTGNTGELFF
TRBD1,few,TRBJ1-2,TRBV28,TGTGCCAGCGTACGACAGGGGCTCGGCTATGGCTACACCTTC,CASVRQGLGYGYTF